A single sample gave rise to the 8 T cell receptor beta chains below, sequenced in a study of CD8+CD57+ T cells in acquired aplastic anemia. Genomic DNA, the template, was used for profiling of the TCR beta VDJ and CDR3. One entry per CDR3 protein results from TCRdb running MiXCR on the reads. The data hold under 250,000 distinct CDR3 sequences, with 34% observed a single time. The sample was sorted CD4+, CD8+, or CD8+CD57+ T cells (not recorded which) from PBMCs. Receptors originate from a human donor in good health, serving as a control.

The rearrangement links TRBV6-1 to TRBJ2-1; 8 nucleotides align to TRBD2. CDR3 length: 12 residues. Germline V CDR1 and CDR2: MNHNS, SASEGT. The V and J ends lost 6 bases and 9 bases, in that order; junction bases with no gene match: 4. CDR3 sequence: CASRQAGGEQFF. DNA of the CDR3: TGTGCCAGCAGACAGGCGGGGGGTGAGCAGTTCTTC.

This clonotype has more than one count but fewer than ten. This chain joins TRBV11-2 and TRBJ2-2; tentative D call: TRBD1 (6 bases). Germline V lookup: CDR1 SGHAT, CDR2 FQNNGV. Trimming cost V 5 bases and J 6 bases, with 16 bases left between them. This CDR3 is 15 amino acids long. DNA of the CDR3: TGTGCCAGCAGCGGGACAACGGGGTTGGCCGGGGAGCTGTTTTTT. Its translation: CASSGTTGLAGELFF.

The V gene is TRBV11-1, the J gene TRBJ2-1, with D maybe TRBD1 (5 bases). This CDR3 region has 14 residues. The V gene lost 7 bases and the J gene lost 1 base, with 11 bases spanning the gap. From germline, CDR1 is SGHAT and CDR2 FQDESV (reference sequence). CDR3 region: CASKPSGSYNEQFF. The CDR3 DNA reads as TGTGCCAGCAAGCCCTCAGGGTCCTACAATGAGCAGTTCTTC.

This clonotype was found many times. The chain recombines TRBV27 with TRBJ2-7, with 8 bases identical to TRBD2. The V segment lost 6 bases and the J segment 3 bases; nucleotides outside the gene matches: 4. There are 13 residues in the CDR3. Germline CDR1 MNHEY, CDR2 SMNVEV (reference sequence). CDR3 coding DNA: TGTGCCAGCAGGGGACTAGGTAACTACGAGCAGTACTTC. This sequence encodes CASRGLGNYEQYF.

The chain links TRBV20-1 to TRBJ1-2; D gene ambiguous. Trimming removed 1 base from V and 0 bases from J, with 9 bases in between. This CDR3 is 14 amino acids long. Per the germline V gene, CDR1 is DFQATT and CDR2 is SNEGSKA (reference sequence). The CDR3 nucleotides are TGCAGTGCTAGAGTGCACACGTCTAACTATGGCTACACCTTC. It encodes CSARVHTSNYGYTF.

The chain couples TRBV7-3 to TRBJ2-1, with 10 bases lining up with TRBD2. There are 16 residues in the CDR3. With 4 bases clipped from V and 8 bases from J, the junction kept 11 bases outside the gene matches. In germline, CDR1 is SGHTA, CDR2 FQGTGA. CDR3 sequence reads: CASSWAPSGREDEQFF. The CDR3 region has the DNA TGTGCCAGCAGCTGGGCCCCTAGCGGGAGAGAGGATGAGCAGTTCTTC.

There are many counts of this clonotype. The chain combines TRBV4-1 with TRBJ1-2, with 7 bases matching TRBD1. CDR3 size: 17 residues. Trimming took 5 bases from V and 0 from J; bases not matched to a gene: 12. CDR1 is MGHRA, CDR2 YSYEKL, per germline. The CDR3 reads CASSTQSTGTANYGYTF. In DNA, the CDR3 is TGCGCCAGCAGCACCCAAAGTACCGGGACAGCTAACTATGGCTACACCTTC.

This clonotype is a singleton in its sample. V usage is TRBV18 and J usage is TRBJ1-2; 9 bases align to TRBD1. This CDR3 is 15 amino acids long. J lost 5 bases, V lost 3 bases, and 7 bases had no gene match. CDR1 is KGHSH and CDR2 is LQKENI in the germline V gene. The CDR3 DNA is TGTGCCAGCTCACCCCCCGGGACAGGGCATTATGGCTACACCTTC. Encoded protein: CASSPPGTGHYGYTF.